This T cell receptor beta chain is from a study of blood T cell repertoires in COVID-19. CDR3 length: 14 residues. Losses at the gene ends were 10 bases for V and 6 bases for J; bases not matched to a gene: 11. The germline CDR1 and CDR2 sequences are MNHEY and SVGAGI. Generated by immunoSEQ multiplex PCR, the TCRdb table keeps only in-frame clones and is missing some. Of around 260,000 clones in the sample, 85% to 90% were seen once. The receptor's source is an older woman with COVID-19, enrolled during active disease. The sample comprised peripheral blood. The chain employs TRBV6-5 and TRBJ2-2, with 7 bases identical to TRBD2. CDR3 in amino acids: CATGVERGAGELFF. CDR3 bases: TGTGCCACTGGGGTGGAGCGGGGCGCCGGGGAGCTGTTTTTT.